The 31 T cell receptor beta chains below all came from one sample that was sequenced in a study of cytomegalovirus exposure and HLA in healthy donors. The study ran its PCR with 60 Vbeta and 13 Jbeta primers. Clones were sequenced by immunoSEQ multiplex PCR, and TCRdb holds only the in-frame ones, with some missing. The sample lists more than 80,000 clones; roughly 74% were seen once. Specimen: PBMCs. Receptors were obtained from a woman aged 65 to 85 in good health and CMV-seropositive.

The genes are TRBV29-1 and TRBJ2-7; D is undetermined. CDR3 size: 14 residues. Germline-derived CDR1 and CDR2 are SQVTM and ANQGSEA. Trimming took off 3 bases at V and 0 bases at J, with 12 bases between the two ends. This CDR3 reads CSVEAAANSYEQYF. CDR3 DNA sequence: TGCAGCGTTGAGGCGGCGGCGAACTCCTACGAGCAGTACTTC.

The chain joins TRBV15 to TRBJ2-7; D call uncertain. Germline V CDR1 and CDR2: LNHNV, YYDKDF (reference sequence). This CDR3 region has 12 residues. Trimming cost V 5 bases and J 2 bases, with 7 bases left between them. Here the CDR3 reads CATSDKTYEQYF. As DNA, the CDR3 is TGTGCCACCAGCGACAAAACCTACGAGCAGTACTTC.

This clone showed up just a few times. CDR3 in amino acids: CASSLSTSYEQYF. The CDR3 region has the DNA TGCGCCAGCAGCTTGTCTACCTCCTACGAGCAGTACTTC. This chain joins TRBV5-1 and TRBJ2-7; no definite D call. This CDR3 region has 13 residues. Germline loops: CDR1 SGHRS, CDR2 YFSETQ. Between the trimmed V and J ends, which lost 1 base and 0 bases, there was a span of 5 bases.

V and J are TRBV28 and TRBJ2-1; a weak D match, TRBD2 (7 bases). This CDR3 is built from 17 residues. Trimming left V 4 bases short and J 3 bases short, with 19 bases between. The germline gives CDR1 MDHEN, CDR2 SYDVKM. Here the CDR3 DNA reads TGTGCCAGCAGTTGGTTCGTAGGGGGGGGCCTCTACAATGAGCAGTTCTTC. It encodes CASSWFVGGGLYNEQFF.

The rearrangement joins TRBV2 to TRBJ2-5; 8 bases fit TRBD2. Trimming removed 8 bases from V and 5 bases from J; junction bases left unmatched: 10. Germline loops: CDR1 SNHLY, CDR2 FYNNEI. This CDR3 has 14 residues. CDR3 in amino acids: CASDRDGGAETQYF. In DNA form, the CDR3 reads TGTGCCAGCGATAGGGACGGGGGGGCTGAGACCCAGTACTTC.

The chain links TRBV30 to TRBJ1-5; 9 bases are shared with TRBD1. The V gene end was trimmed by 5 bases and the J gene end by 4 bases; junction bases not matched to a gene: 3. Germline V CDR1 and CDR2: GTSNPN, SVGIG (reference sequence). The CDR3 consists of 13 residues. CDR3 bases: TGTGCCTGGGCCGGGACAGGGAATCAGCCCCAGCATTTT. This translates into CAWAGTGNQPQHF. The variable domain in full, completed from reference TRBV30 and TRBJ1-5, reads SQTIHQWPATLVQPVGSPLSLECTVEGTSNPNLYWYRQAAGRGLQLLFYSVGIGQISSEVPQNLSASRPQDRQFILSSKKLLLSDSGFYLCAWAGTGNQPQHFGDGTRLSIL.

The V gene is TRBV6-1, the J gene TRBJ2-1, with D possibly matching TRBD2 (6 bases). Trimming shortened V by 4 bases and J by 7 bases, and 11 bases separated the two germline ends. CDR1 and CDR2 from the germline V gene are MNHNS and SASEGT. This CDR3 is built from 13 residues. The chain's CDR3 is CASSAGGWNEQFF. The CDR3 nucleotides are TGTGCCAGCAGTGCCGGGGGTTGGAATGAGCAGTTCTTC.

This clone came up a few times. V gene TRBV4-2 combines with J gene TRBJ2-1; 7 bases align to TRBD2. CDR1 is LGHNA, CDR2 YNFKEQ, per germline. With 0 bases clipped from V and 5 bases from J, the junction kept 10 bases outside the gene matches. The CDR3 is 17 amino acids. CDR3 loop: CASSQDPSAGAHNEQFF. The CDR3, as DNA: TGTGCCAGCAGCCAAGACCCAAGCGCGGGAGCCCACAATGAGCAGTTCTTC.

V and J are TRBV30 and TRBJ2-4, with D tentatively TRBD2 (5 bases). Germline V gene sequence: CDR1 GTSNPN, CDR2 SVGIG (reference sequence). V lost 5 bases to trimming and J lost 4 bases, with 9 bases between them. The CDR3 covers 12 residues. The CDR3, as DNA: TGTGCCTGGTTGGGGAGAAAAAACATTCAGTACTTC. Translated, it gives CAWLGRKNIQYF.

The J gene is TRBJ1-5, the V gene TRBV27; TRBD1 agrees at 7 bases. Germline V gives CDR1 MNHEY, CDR2 SMNVEV (reference sequence). V lost 6 bases to trimming and J lost 1 base; unmatched junction nucleotides: 3. This CDR3 contains 14 residues. The CDR3 sequence: CASRTGTSNQPQHF. The CDR3 coding sequence is TGTGCCAGCAGGACAGGGACGAGCAATCAGCCCCAGCATTTT.

The gene calls are TRBV11-2 and TRBJ2-7, with D maybe TRBD1 (6 bases). The germline V gene encodes CDR1 SGHAT and CDR2 FQNNGV. The CDR3 is made up of 14 amino acids. Trimming stripped 4 bases from V and 2 bases from J, with 12 bases between. This CDR3 reads CASSWGPTTYEQYF. CDR3 coding DNA: TGTGCCAGCAGCTGGGGGCCTACGACCTACGAGCAGTACTTC.

J is TRBJ2-5 and V is TRBV5-5, with 12 positions matching TRBD1. The CDR3 loop spans 16 amino acids. Looked up from germline, CDR1 is SGHKS and CDR2 is YYEKEE (reference sequence). V dropped 0 bases and J dropped 5; count of bases not matched to a gene: 5. CDR3 DNA: TGTGCCAGCAGCTTGGACCCCGGGACAGGGGGCGAGACCCAGTACTTC. Protein product: CASSLDPGTGGETQYF.

J is TRBJ2-1 and V is TRBV14; 8 bases match TRBD1. Germline V lookup: CDR1 SGHDN, CDR2 FVKESK. The CDR3 spans 14 residues. Unmatched junction bases numbered 4, after V lost 6 bases and J lost 3 bases. This chain's CDR3 is CASSRQGNYNEQFF. CDR3 bases: TGTGCCAGCAGTCGACAGGGGAACTACAATGAGCAGTTCTTC. Supplemented by reference TRBV14 and TRBJ2-1, the full variable domain reads EAGVTQFPSHSVIEKGQTVTLRCDPISGHDNLYWYRRVMGKEIKFLLHFVKESKQDESGMPNNRFLAERTGGTYSTLKVQPAELEDSGVYFCASSRQGNYNEQFFGPGTRLTVL.

This clone showed up just a few times. The rearrangement uses TRBV11-2 and TRBJ2-4; 9 bases line up with TRBD1. V trimming: 4 bases; J trimming: 0 bases; junction bases outside the gene matches: 10. Germline loops: CDR1 SGHAT, CDR2 FQNNGV. This CDR3 comprises 18 residues. This CDR3 reads CASSSVGGTGLAKNIQYF. The CDR3 DNA is TGTGCCAGCAGCTCGGTGGGGGGGACAGGGCTAGCCAAAAACATTCAGTACTTC.

The chain recombines TRBV18 with TRBJ2-1; no definite D call. The CDR3 spans 14 residues. Germline assignment: CDR1 KGHSH and CDR2 LQKENI. With 5 bases removed from V and 0 bases from J, the gap between germline ends came to 8 bases. The CDR3 DNA reads as TGTGCCAGCTCAATGCGGAGCTCCTACAATGAGCAGTTCTTC. This translates into CASSMRSSYNEQFF.

The chain couples TRBV5-1 to TRBJ2-7; unclear D gene. CDR1 is SGHRS and CDR2 is YFSETQ in the germline V gene. The CDR3 covers 13 residues. The V end was cut by 5 bases, the J end by 6 bases, with 15 bases between. Written as DNA, the CDR3 is TGCGCCAGCAGTTGGGCGTTAGTATCCGAGCAGTACTTC. This encodes CASSWALVSEQYF.

This chain uses TRBV27 with TRBJ2-1; the D gene is possibly TRBD2 (6 bases). Germline values: CDR1 MNHEY, CDR2 SMNVEV (reference sequence). The V end was cut by 4 bases, the J end by 4 bases, with 8 bases between. The CDR3 is 13 residues long. Here the CDR3 DNA reads TGTGCCAGCAGTTCCCGGGGGTACAATGAGCAGTTCTTC. It yields the protein CASSSRGYNEQFF.

This rearrangement joins TRBV19 to TRBJ1-5; TRBD1 agrees at 12 bases. The germline gives CDR1 LNHDA, CDR2 SQIVND (reference sequence). CDR3 length equals 15 residues. V shed 4 bases, J shed 6 bases, and the junction held 4 bases outside the gene matches. The CDR3 protein is CASSTGDRGRQPQHF. CDR3 sequence (DNA): TGTGCCAGTAGTACCGGGGACAGGGGGCGTCAGCCCCAGCATTTT. Filled out from reference TRBV19 and TRBJ1-5, the complete variable domain reads DGGITQSPKYLFRKEGQNVTLSCEQNLNHDAMYWYRQDPGQGLRLIYYSQIVNDFQKGDIAEGYSVSREKKESFPLTVTSAQKNPTAFYLCASSTGDRGRQPQHFGDGTRLSIL.

CDR3 sequence (DNA): TGTGCCAGCAGTTATGGGAGGTCTGAGCAGTTCTTC. It yields the protein CASSYGRSEQFF. The genes are TRBV6-5 and TRBJ2-1; TRBD2 is a possible D gene (6 bases). V gave up 3 bases and J gave up 9 bases, with 9 bases separating them. Per the germline V gene, CDR1 is MNHEY and CDR2 is SVGAGI. The CDR3 runs 12 residues.

The chain is built from TRBV2 and TRBJ2-1; TRBD2 agrees at 7 bases. Germline CDR1 SNHLY, CDR2 FYNNEI. The V and J ends lost 4 bases and 2 bases, in that order; junction bases with no gene match: 2. The CDR3 runs to 14 residues. The CDR3 DNA reads TGTGCCAGCAGTGCCGGACTAGCCTACAATGAGCAGTTCTTC. Residues: CASSAGLAYNEQFF.

The chain has TRBV7-8 and TRBJ2-7, with 9 bases identical to TRBD1. Trimming at V came to 11 bases and at J to 3 bases, leaving 11 bases not matched to a gene. Germline loops: CDR1 SGHVS, CDR2 FQNEAQ. The CDR3 extends over 14 amino acids. In DNA form, the CDR3 reads TGTGCCTGCCACACCGGGACAGGGAGCTACGAGCAGTACTTC. This gives the protein CACHTGTGSYEQYF.

Only one count was recorded for this clone. The gene calls are TRBV5-1 and TRBJ2-5; unclear D gene. V was cut by 3 bases and J by 2 bases, with 14 bases left in between. Germline values: CDR1 SGHRS, CDR2 YFSETQ. This CDR3 contains 15 residues. The CDR3 here is CASSSTLGGQETQYF. The CDR3 coding sequence is TGCGCCAGCAGCTCGACACTCGGTGGGCAAGAGACCCAGTACTTC.

This clone was seen only a few times. This chain connects TRBV5-1 to TRBJ1-1; 8 bases fit TRBD1. Germline assignment: CDR1 SGHRS and CDR2 YFSETQ. The CDR3 has 15 amino acids. V lost 4 bases, J lost 3 bases, and 8 bases stayed unmatched. CDR3 loop: CASSIRQGSDTEAFF. CDR3 in DNA: TGCGCCAGCAGCATCCGACAGGGGTCAGACACTGAAGCTTTCTTT.

Of note for this clone: The junction and the germline gene differ at one end; a read error may be behind it. This sequence joins TRBV7-9 and TRBJ2-2, with D perhaps matching TRBD1 (5 bases). The length of the CDR3 is 19 residues. Germline CDR1 and CDR2: SEHNR and FQNEAQ (reference sequence). In nucleotides, the CDR3 is TGTTCCAGCAGCTTAGCCCGCCTTAATCAGGGAATAATCACCGGGGAGCTGTTTTTT. Protein product: CSSSLARLNQGIITGELFF.

This clone has only a few counts. The V gene is TRBV5-5, the J gene TRBJ2-2, with TRBD2 matching over 9 bases. The CDR3 loop spans 16 amino acids. V dropped 2 bases and J dropped 2; count of bases not matched to a gene: 4. The V gene's germline CDR1 is SGHKS and CDR2 YYEKEE (reference sequence). The CDR3 DNA sequence: TGTGCCAGCAGCTTTGGACTAGCGCTAAACACCGGGGAGCTGTTTTTT. It encodes CASSFGLALNTGELFF.

This clone was detected a few times. The germline gene is not matched at one end of the junction; a read error may be the cause. The chain employs TRBV7-9 and TRBJ2-2; 9 bases agree with TRBD1. The V gene's germline CDR1 is SEHNR and CDR2 FQNEAQ (reference sequence). This CDR3 region has 15 residues. CDR3 in amino acids: CSSSPRQGDDGELFF. In nucleotides, the CDR3 is TGTTCCAGCAGCCCCCGACAGGGGGATGACGGGGAGCTGTTTTTT.

The genes are TRBV6-5 and TRBJ2-3; possibly TRBD2 for D (5 bases). Germline CDR1 is MNHEY and CDR2 is SVGAGI. This CDR3 region has 14 residues. Trimming pared 6 bases from V and 3 bases from J, leaving 13 bases between. CDR3 in amino acids: CASSRSTRTDTQYF. The CDR3 DNA is TGTGCCAGCAGCCGATCAACTAGAACAGATACGCAGTATTTT.

This clone was observed a single time. This chain joins TRBV28 and TRBJ2-1, with TRBD1 as a possible D gene (6 bases). The CDR3 is 13 amino acids. Trimming pared 3 bases from V and 8 bases from J, leaving 11 bases between. Germline V gene sequence: CDR1 MDHEN, CDR2 SYDVKM. This CDR3 reads CASSFRGRDEQFF. CDR3 DNA: TGTGCCAGCAGTTTCAGGGGAAGGGATGAGCAGTTCTTC.

This clone was seen just once. The chain employs TRBV19 and TRBJ2-1; TRBD2 aligns across 7 bases. J lost 0 bases, V lost 4 bases, and 15 bases had no gene match. CDR1 is LNHDA and CDR2 is SQIVND in the germline V gene (reference sequence). This CDR3 contains 19 residues. In DNA form, the CDR3 reads TGTGCCAGTAGTACTCATTCGGTGGCGGGAGCCAGCTCCTACAATGAGCAGTTCTTC. Protein sequence: CASSTHSVAGASSYNEQFF.

This clone was picked up one time. The chain links TRBV19 to TRBJ1-2; D is undetermined. The ends were cut back, 4 bases at V and 8 bases at J, with 11 bases in the middle. Germline V gene data show CDR1 as LNHDA and CDR2 as SQIVND (reference sequence). The length of the CDR3 is 12 residues. CDR3 DNA: TGTGCCAGTAGTAGGACTATGAGGGGCTACACCTTC. It encodes CASSRTMRGYTF. Full variable domain (remainder filled in from reference TRBV19 and TRBJ1-2): DGGITQSPKYLFRKEGQNVTLSCEQNLNHDAMYWYRQDPGQGLRLIYYSQIVNDFQKGDIAEGYSVSREKKESFPLTVTSAQKNPTAFYLCASSRTMRGYTFGSGTRLTVV.

The chain carries TRBV5-6 and TRBJ2-7; no definite D call. In germline, CDR1 is SGHDT, CDR2 YYEEEE. V was shortened by 2 bases and J by 2 bases, with 5 bases between the two germline ends. The CDR3 covers 12 residues. CDR3 protein: CASSFITYEQYF. DNA of the CDR3: TGTGCCAGCAGCTTTATAACCTACGAGCAGTACTTC.